Shown below are 13 T cell receptor beta chains from a single sample sequenced in a study of T cell repertoires in cytomegalovirus infection. A single record per CDR3 protein comes from TCRdb applying MiXCR to the reads. This sample has around 750,000 distinct CDR3 sequences, with approximately 32% found just once. Their recognized antigens are unknown. The sample in question was cultured CD8+ T cells from PBMCs, obtained from culture after CMV antigen stimulation. Receptors were obtained from a human donor in good health (CMV status not recorded). Some clones in this sample may be carry-over from other donors' samples.

A note on this clonotype: Just one base apart from a much larger clone, this may be a read error. V gene TRBV10-3 combines with J gene TRBJ2-7; maybe TRBD1 (6 bases). Per the germline V gene, CDR1 is ENHRY and CDR2 is SYGVKD. The V gene lost 11 bases and the J gene lost 3 bases, with 17 bases spanning the gap. The CDR3 has 13 residues. CDR3 sequence reads: CALGGGQSYEQYV. The CDR3, as DNA: TGTGCCCTCGGTGGGGGACAAAGCTACGAGCAGTACGTC.

Only one count was recorded for this clonotype. The rearrangement joins TRBV27 to TRBJ2-7; perhaps TRBD1 as D (6 bases). This CDR3 contains 14 residues. CDR1 is MNHEY, CDR2 SMNVEV, per germline (reference sequence). Deletions cut 3 bases from V and 9 bases from J, with 18 bases between. CDR3 nucleotides: TGTGCCAGCAGTTTGGGGCCCCCAGGGGACGGGCAGTACTTC. It yields the protein CASSLGPPGDGQYF.

With regard to this clonotype: A read error may account for a junction end that differs from germline. The chain recombines TRBV12-3 or TRBV12-4 with TRBJ2-3; the match to TRBD2 covers 12 bases. The CDR3 extends over 13 amino acids. The CDR3 reads CASSLAGGFTQYF. As DNA, the CDR3 is TGTGCCAGCAGTCTAGCGGGGGGGTTTACGCAGTATTTT.

V gene TRBV10-3 combines with J gene TRBJ2-2; D could derive from TRBD1 or TRBD2 (5 bases each). Germline-derived CDR1 and CDR2 are ENHRY and SYGVKD. The V gene lost 10 bases and the J gene lost 3 bases, with 15 bases spanning the gap. The CDR3 sequence is 14 residues long. The CDR3 here is CATFGARDTGELFF. In nucleotides, the CDR3 is TGTGCCACCTTCGGGGCAAGGGACACCGGGGAGCTGTTTTTT.

The rearrangement joins TRBV14 to TRBJ2-1; 8 nucleotides line up with TRBD2. Germline loops: CDR1 SGHDN, CDR2 FVKESK. This CDR3 region has 16 residues. V trimming: 4 bases; J trimming: 5 bases; junction bases outside the gene matches: 10. For the CDR3, the DNA is TGTGCCAGCAGCCTCTATCAGCGGGGGCCTAACAATGAGCAGTTCTTC. Translation gives CASSLYQRGPNNEQFF.

This clonotype has just a few counts. The chain carries TRBV7-9 and TRBJ1-1, with TRBD1 identical over 8 bases. Germline trimming cut 1 base from V and 8 bases from J; bases unmatched to any gene: 9. The CDR3 is 15 amino acids. Germline loops: CDR1 SEHNR, CDR2 FQNEAQ (reference sequence). The CDR3 spells CASSLEKRDRKEAFF. In nucleotides, the CDR3 is TGTGCCAGCAGCTTAGAGAAAAGGGACAGGAAAGAAGCTTTCTTT.

The rearrangement joins TRBV5-6 to TRBJ2-7, with D possibly matching TRBD1 (6 bases). V lost 2 bases and J 4 bases, leaving 10 bases between the germline ends. The germline V gene has CDR1 SGHDT and CDR2 YYEEEE. CDR3 length equals 13 residues. The CDR3, as DNA: TGTGCCAGCAGCTTTTGGACAGCTTACGAGCAGTACGTC. It translates to CASSFWTAYEQYV.

This clonotype showed up many times. The chain has TRBV7-6 and TRBJ1-1; 12 bases map to TRBD1. CDR3 size: 15 residues. Germline CDR1 SGHVS, CDR2 FNYEAQ. The V segment lost 5 bases and the J segment 4 bases; nucleotides outside the gene matches: 5. The CDR3 reads CASSPGGQGATEAFF. DNA of the CDR3: TGTGCCAGCAGCCCCGGGGGACAGGGGGCCACTGAAGCTTTCTTT.

J is TRBJ1-4 and V is TRBV20-1; D call uncertain. Trimming took 4 bases from V and 0 from J, leaving 6 bases between them. There are 13 residues in the CDR3. Germline V gives CDR1 DFQATT, CDR2 SNEGSKA (reference sequence). The CDR3 sequence is CSATTATNEKLFF. CDR3 sequence (DNA): TGCAGTGCTACGACTGCAACTAATGAAAAACTGTTTTTT.

This clonotype has more than one count but fewer than ten. This sequence joins TRBV9 and TRBJ2-1; D remains unclear. Germline-derived CDR1 and CDR2 are SGDLS and YYNGEE. CDR3 length equals 11 residues. V was clipped by 4 bases and J by 9 bases, with 8 bases between them. CDR3 DNA: TGTGCCAGCAGCTCTTTCGGTGAGCAGTTCTTC. This encodes CASSSFGEQFF.

V usage is TRBV6-6 and J usage is TRBJ2-7; 7 positions agree with TRBD2. V was clipped by 0 bases and J by 5 bases; unmatched bases: 7. There are 15 residues in the CDR3. Germline V gene lookup returns CDR1 MNHNY and CDR2 SVGAGI (reference sequence). CDR3 nucleotide sequence: TGTGCCAGCAGTTACTCTAGGGGCGGGGGAGACGAGCAGTACTTC. Its translation: CASSYSRGGGDEQYF.

This chain links TRBV27 with TRBJ2-4; maybe TRBD2 (7 bases). V was pared by 7 bases and J by 8 bases, with 15 bases between. CDR3 length: 13 residues. CDR1 MNHEY and CDR2 SMNVEV come from the germline V gene (reference sequence). CDR3 sequence reads: CASMGGPLDIQYF. The CDR3 DNA reads TGTGCCAGCATGGGGGGGCCTCTCGACATTCAGTACTTC.

This chain joins TRBV7-6 and TRBJ2-3; 8 bases are a match to TRBD1. Trimming at V came to 0 bases and at J to 6 bases, leaving 2 bases not matched to a gene. This CDR3 is 14 amino acids long. The germline V gene encodes CDR1 SGHVS and CDR2 FNYEAQ. The CDR3 coding sequence is TGTGCCAGCAGCTTAGCGACAGGGGACGATACGCAGTATTTT. It is translated as CASSLATGDDTQYF.